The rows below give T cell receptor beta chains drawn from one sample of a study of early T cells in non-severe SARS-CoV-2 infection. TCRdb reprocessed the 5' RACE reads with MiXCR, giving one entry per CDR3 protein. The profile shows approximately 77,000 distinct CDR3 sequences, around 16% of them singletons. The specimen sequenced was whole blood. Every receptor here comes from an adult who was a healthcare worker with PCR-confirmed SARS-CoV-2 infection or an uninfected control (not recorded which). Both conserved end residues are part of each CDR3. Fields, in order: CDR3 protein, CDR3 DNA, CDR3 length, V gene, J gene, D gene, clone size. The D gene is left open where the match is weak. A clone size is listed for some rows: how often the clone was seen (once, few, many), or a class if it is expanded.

CDR3 protein: CASSEGDRAQETQYF
CDR3 DNA: TGTGCCAGCAGTGAGGGGGACAGGGCTCAAGAGACCCAGTACTTC
CDR3 length: 15
V gene: TRBV6-1
J gene: TRBJ2-5
D gene: TRBD1
clone size: few

CDR3 protein: CASSLVVGYQETQYF
CDR3 DNA: TGTGCCAGCAGCTTAGTGGTAGGATACCAAGAGACCCAGTACTTC
CDR3 length: 15
V gene: TRBV7-2
J gene: TRBJ2-5
D gene: NA
clone size: NA

CDR3 protein: CASSQPDRGDNEQFF
CDR3 DNA: TGTGCCAGCAGCCAACCCGATAGGGGTGACAATGAGCAGTTCTTC
CDR3 length: 15
V gene: TRBV14
J gene: TRBJ2-1
D gene: NA
clone size: NA

CDR3 protein: CASSFVGISGGYTF
CDR3 DNA: TGTGCCAGCAGTTTCGTAGGGATTTCGGGTGGCTACACCTTC
CDR3 length: 14
V gene: TRBV12-3/TRBV12-4
J gene: TRBJ1-2
D gene: NA
clone size: NA

CDR3 protein: CASSVGGSNEKLFF
CDR3 DNA: TGTGCCAGCAGCGTAGGGGGCTCTAATGAAAAACTGTTTTTT
CDR3 length: 14
V gene: TRBV9
J gene: TRBJ1-4
D gene: NA
clone size: NA

CDR3 protein: CASSFEGTYTDTQYF
CDR3 DNA: TGTGCCAGCAGTTTCGAGGGGACTTACACAGATACGCAGTATTTT
CDR3 length: 15
V gene: TRBV12-3/TRBV12-4
J gene: TRBJ2-3
D gene: NA
clone size: NA

CDR3 protein: CASSYSIGAGTNTEAFF
CDR3 DNA: TGTGCCAGCAGTTACTCTATCGGGGCAGGTACAAACACTGAAGCTTTCTTT
CDR3 length: 17
V gene: TRBV6-2/TRBV6-3
J gene: TRBJ1-1
D gene: NA
clone size: many

CDR3 protein: CSAPWTGGKGSNYGYTF
CDR3 DNA: TGCAGTGCTCCCTGGACAGGGGGCAAGGGATCAAACTATGGCTACACCTTC
CDR3 length: 17
V gene: TRBV20-1
J gene: TRBJ1-2
D gene: TRBD1
clone size: NA

CDR3 protein: CASSSYRTGHSSRPGELLF
CDR3 DNA: TGTGCCAGCAGCTCTTACCGTACGGGACACTCCTCTAGACCCGGGGAGCTGTTATTT
CDR3 length: 19
V gene: TRBV7-9
J gene: TRBJ2-2
D gene: NA
clone size: NA

CDR3 protein: CSVALAGVTDTQYF
CDR3 DNA: TGCAGCGTTGCCCTAGCGGGAGTGACAGATACGCAGTATTTT
CDR3 length: 14
V gene: TRBV29-1
J gene: TRBJ2-3
D gene: TRBD2
clone size: few

CDR3 protein: CASSLRENEKLFF
CDR3 DNA: TGTGCCAGCAGTCTTCGAGAGAATGAAAAACTGTTTTTT
CDR3 length: 13
V gene: TRBV2
J gene: TRBJ1-4
D gene: NA
clone size: few

CDR3 protein: CASSQDSGRVAGNEQFF
CDR3 DNA: TGCGCCAGCAGCCAAGATTCGGGCAGGGTAGCCGGCAATGAGCAGTTCTTC
CDR3 length: 17
V gene: TRBV4-1
J gene: TRBJ2-1
D gene: NA
clone size: NA

CDR3 protein: CASSSDGFQETQYF
CDR3 DNA: TGTGCCAGCAGCTCCGACGGTTTTCAAGAGACCCAGTACTTC
CDR3 length: 14
V gene: TRBV11-1
J gene: TRBJ2-5
D gene: NA
clone size: many

CDR3 protein: CASSLQVGDPYEQYF
CDR3 DNA: TGTGCCAGCTCACTTCAGGTCGGGGATCCCTACGAGCAGTACTTC
CDR3 length: 15
V gene: TRBV18
J gene: TRBJ2-7
D gene: NA
clone size: many

CDR3 protein: CASSLDQMNTEAFF
CDR3 DNA: TGTGCCAGCAGCTTAGATCAGATGAACACTGAAGCTTTCTTT
CDR3 length: 14
V gene: TRBV7-3
J gene: TRBJ1-1
D gene: NA
clone size: many

CDR3 protein: CASSLGDRAGITDTQYF
CDR3 DNA: TGTGCCAGCAGCTTAGGGGACCGGGCAGGGATCACAGATACGCAGTATTTT
CDR3 length: 17
V gene: TRBV11-2
J gene: TRBJ2-3
D gene: NA
clone size: many

CDR3 protein: CASSASFSNTEAFF
CDR3 DNA: TGTGCCAGCAGTGCCTCTTTTTCGAACACTGAAGCTTTCTTT
CDR3 length: 14
V gene: TRBV6-4
J gene: TRBJ1-1
D gene: NA
clone size: NA

CDR3 protein: CSVRPMGYNEQFF
CDR3 DNA: TGCAGCGTTCGACCGATGGGGTACAATGAGCAGTTCTTC
CDR3 length: 13
V gene: TRBV29-1
J gene: TRBJ2-1
D gene: NA
clone size: NA

CDR3 protein: CASNFGPMNTEDFF
CDR3 DNA: TGTGCCAGCAACTTTGGACCGATGAACACTGAAGATTTCTTT
CDR3 length: 14
V gene: TRBV13
J gene: TRBJ1-1
D gene: NA
clone size: NA

CDR3 protein: CASHGGGTEAFF
CDR3 DNA: TGTGCCAGCCATGGGGGAGGCACTGAAGCTTTCTTT
CDR3 length: 12
V gene: TRBV6-5
J gene: TRBJ1-1
D gene: NA
clone size: few

CDR3 protein: CSVRPPLNTEAFF
CDR3 DNA: TGCAGCGTGAGGCCGCCCCTGAACACTGAAGCTTTCTTT
CDR3 length: 13
V gene: TRBV29-1
J gene: TRBJ1-1
D gene: NA
clone size: few

CDR3 protein: CASSREGKNIQYF
CDR3 DNA: TGTGCCAGCAGCCGGGAAGGGAAAAACATTCAGTACTTC
CDR3 length: 13
V gene: TRBV11-2
J gene: TRBJ2-4
D gene: NA
clone size: few

CDR3 protein: CATSDTGQGNQPQHF
CDR3 DNA: TGTGCCACCAGTGACACGGGACAAGGCAATCAGCCCCAGCATTTT
CDR3 length: 15
V gene: TRBV24-1
J gene: TRBJ1-5
D gene: NA
clone size: NA

CDR3 protein: CASSLVGVGLALNNEQFF
CDR3 DNA: TGTGCCAGCAGCTTAGTAGGAGTGGGACTAGCGCTAAACAATGAGCAGTTCTTC
CDR3 length: 18
V gene: TRBV7-2
J gene: TRBJ2-1
D gene: TRBD2
clone size: few

CDR3 protein: CASSGDSRSDEQYF
CDR3 DNA: TGCGCCAGCAGCGGGGACTCCCGGTCCGACGAGCAGTACTTC
CDR3 length: 14
V gene: TRBV5-1
J gene: TRBJ2-7
D gene: NA
clone size: many

CDR3 protein: CASSQRDSSYNSPLHF
CDR3 DNA: TGTGCCAGCAGCCAACGGGACAGCTCCTATAATTCACCCCTCCACTTT
CDR3 length: 16
V gene: TRBV14
J gene: TRBJ1-6
D gene: TRBD1
clone size: few

CDR3 protein: CASSFDRGPYEQYF
CDR3 DNA: TGTGCCAGCAGCTTTGACAGGGGCCCCTACGAGCAGTACTTC
CDR3 length: 14
V gene: TRBV11-2
J gene: TRBJ2-7
D gene: TRBD1
clone size: NA

CDR3 protein: CSVEDRGYAEQFF
CDR3 DNA: TGCAGCGTTGAAGACAGGGGGTACGCTGAGCAGTTCTTC
CDR3 length: 13
V gene: TRBV29-1
J gene: TRBJ2-1
D gene: TRBD1
clone size: NA

CDR3 protein: CASSVYLSGNTIYF
CDR3 DNA: TGTGCCAGCAGCGTCTATCTCTCTGGAAACACCATATATTTT
CDR3 length: 14
V gene: TRBV6-5
J gene: TRBJ1-3
D gene: NA
clone size: NA

CDR3 protein: CASSRDLAKNIQYF
CDR3 DNA: TGTGCCAGCTCACGGGATTTAGCCAAAAACATTCAGTACTTC
CDR3 length: 14
V gene: TRBV18
J gene: TRBJ2-4
D gene: NA
clone size: few

CDR3 protein: CATHLANGETQYF
CDR3 DNA: TGTGCCACCCACCTTGCGAATGGGGAGACCCAGTACTTC
CDR3 length: 13
V gene: TRBV18
J gene: TRBJ2-5
D gene: NA
clone size: NA

CDR3 protein: CASSRRQGADTQYF
CDR3 DNA: TGTGCCAGCAGCCGTAGACAGGGGGCAGATACGCAGTATTTT
CDR3 length: 14
V gene: TRBV7-9
J gene: TRBJ2-3
D gene: TRBD1
clone size: few

CDR3 protein: CASSPSGWGSYEQYF
CDR3 DNA: TGTGCCAGCTCACCGAGCGGGTGGGGCTCCTACGAGCAGTACTTC
CDR3 length: 15
V gene: TRBV18
J gene: TRBJ2-7
D gene: NA
clone size: few

CDR3 protein: CASSHEGQGEQYF
CDR3 DNA: TGCGCCAGCAGCCACGAGGGACAGGGTGAGCAGTACTTC
CDR3 length: 13
V gene: TRBV4-1
J gene: TRBJ2-7
D gene: TRBD1
clone size: many

CDR3 protein: CASSPGQGWTKNIQYF
CDR3 DNA: TGTGCCAGCAGCCCAGGACAGGGGTGGACCAAAAACATTCAGTACTTC
CDR3 length: 16
V gene: TRBV14
J gene: TRBJ2-4
D gene: TRBD1
clone size: few